This T cell receptor (beta chain) was sequenced during a study of control samples from healthy donors and cancer patients. Deletions cut 10 bases from V and 5 bases from J, with 8 bases between. This CDR3 region has 10 residues. Sequencing was performed with immunoSEQ multiplex PCR; in TCRdb, only in-frame clones are kept and a portion is missing. Counted here are around 150,000 clones, 90% to 95% occurring once; the ten biggest clones make up about 9.3%. The chain has TRBV12-3 or TRBV12-4 and TRBJ1-2; no firm D call. The sequencing input was blood. The receptor's source is a woman aged 40 to 50 in good health. The CDR3 DNA reads TGTGCCACCTTTTTTTATGGCTACACCTTC. It codes for CATFFYGYTF.